This T cell receptor beta chain appears in the sequencing data of a study of blood T cell repertoires in COVID-19. Study details: The origin of the acute and convalescent COVID-19 samples was the United States, Italy and Spain. PBMCs, B-cell-depleted T cells, or T cells were the source of the cDNA or gDNA that made up the material.

Trimming took 5 bases from V and 9 from J; bases not matched to a gene: 8. Per germline, CDR1 GTSNPN and CDR2 SVGIG (reference sequence). The CDR3 has 14 amino acids. In the study's own analysis: Reference gene primer amplification gave nucleated cell count estimates. Using immunoSEQ multiplex PCR, the repertoire was profiled, and TCRdb retains in-frame clones only, with some absent. V and J calls and clone size are those listed in that table; D and trimming were worked out from the DNA. The table includes about 140,000 clones, about 87% detected once. Sequenced: peripheral blood. The origin of this receptor is a human donor in a cohort sampled during active COVID-19. The V call is TRBV30, the J call TRBJ1-6; 9 bases match TRBD1. CDR3 DNA: TGTGCCTGGGACAAACAGGGGGCGACTTCACCCCTCCACTTT. Its translation: CAWDKQGATSPLHF.